Each of the 15 T cell receptor beta chains below was sequenced from the same sample in a study of T-cell memory formation after mild COVID-19. TCRdb used MiXCR to reprocess the 5' RACE reads, holding one entry per CDR3 protein. Seen here are some 350,000 distinct CDR3 sequences, around 13% observed once, and the top ten hold about a fifth. The sample taken for sequencing was PBMCs or a T cell subset sorted from them (not recorded which). These receptors all stem from a man between 18 and 35 years old who had mild COVID-19 (a few samples of this study predate the infection). Cell type and time point are not known.

V gene TRBV6-5 combines with J gene TRBJ2-5; D unresolved. V was cut by 2 bases and J by 4 bases, with 11 bases left in between. This CDR3 comprises 14 residues. Germline V gene sequence: CDR1 MNHEY, CDR2 SVGAGI. The CDR3 loop reads CASSYRGSGETQYF. In nucleotides, the CDR3 is TGTGCCAGCAGTTACCGAGGATCAGGAGAGACCCAGTACTTC.

This clonotype was detected only a few times. V is TRBV7-9 and J is TRBJ2-2; D is uncertain. CDR3 length equals 17 residues. The ends were cut back, 3 bases at V and 0 bases at J, with 14 bases in the middle. From germline, CDR1 is SEHNR and CDR2 FQNEAQ (reference sequence). The CDR3 region is CASSFPPQNPNTGELFF. The CDR3 DNA sequence: TGTGCCAGCAGCTTCCCCCCACAGAATCCGAACACCGGGGAGCTGTTTTTT.

The CDR3 sequence is CASSYSGQGAHVTEAFF. CDR3 in DNA: TGTGCCAGCAGTTACTCGGGACAGGGGGCGCATGTTACTGAAGCTTTCTTT. The chain is built from TRBV6-2 or TRBV6-3 and TRBJ1-1; 12 bases are a match to TRBD1. The CDR3 has 17 residues. Germline loops: CDR1 MNHEY, CDR2 SVGEGT. Trimming removed 0 bases from V and 5 bases from J; junction bases left unmatched: 7.

This clonotype was observed many times. This chain joins TRBV21-1 and TRBJ2-7; no DNA check was done on the table's D call, TRBD1. TRBV21-1 is designated a pseudogene. This CDR3 is built from 16 residues. DNA of the CDR3: TGTGCCAGCAGCAAAGATCGGGAACGGATGACCTACGAGCAGTACGTC. Its translation is CASSKDRERMTYEQYV.

This clonotype was found a few times. This chain uses TRBV12-3 or TRBV12-4 with TRBJ1-4; 7 positions match TRBD1. The CDR3 spans 13 residues. V was clipped by 6 bases and J by 4 bases; unmatched bases: 2. The CDR3 coding sequence is TGTGCCAGCAGCGGGACAGTTAATGAAAAACTGTTTTTT. It specifies CASSGTVNEKLFF.

The chain recombines TRBV5-1 with TRBJ2-1; TRBD1 might be the D (6 bases). CDR3 length: 17 residues. The ends were cut back, 5 bases at V and 0 bases at J, with 18 bases in the middle. CDR1 and CDR2 (germline): SGHRS, YFSETQ. The DNA for the CDR3 is TGCGCCAGCAGAGACCGCCCTGACAGGTTCTCCTACAATGAGCAGTTCTTC. Its translation is CASRDRPDRFSYNEQFF.

This clonotype has a handful of counts. The V gene is TRBV10-3, the J gene TRBJ2-7; D is uncertain. The CDR3 has 16 amino acids. V lost 3 bases and J lost 5, with 20 bases in between. The germline gives CDR1 ENHRY, CDR2 SYGVKD. CDR3 DNA: TGTGCCATCAGTGATTTCTGGCAGGCTATATCCCACGAGCAGTACTTC. This codes for CAISDFWQAISHEQYF.

The V call is TRBV7-9, the J call TRBJ1-6, with D tentatively TRBD1 (5 bases). With 6 bases removed from V and 7 bases from J, the gap between germline ends came to 10 bases. The CDR3 is 13 amino acids. CDR1 and CDR2 from the germline V gene are SEHNR and FQNEAQ (reference sequence). The CDR3 reads CASRGVSNSPLHF. The CDR3 coding sequence is TGTGCCAGCAGAGGGGTCTCGAATTCACCCCTCCACTTT.

The rearrangement links TRBV25-1 to TRBJ2-1, with 7 bases matching TRBD1. Germline values: CDR1 MGHDK, CDR2 SYGVNS. This CDR3 has 13 amino acids. Unmatched junction bases numbered 9, after V lost 8 bases and J lost 8 bases. CDR3 coding DNA: TGTGCCAGCCCCGGGACAGAAAACGATGAGCAGTTCTTC. Amino acids: CASPGTENDEQFF.

This chain links TRBV20-1 with TRBJ2-7; 7 bases match TRBD1. The germline V gene encodes CDR1 DFQATT and CDR2 SNEGSKA (reference sequence). Unmatched junction bases numbered 8, after V lost 4 bases and J lost 2 bases. The CDR3 length is 14 residues. CDR3 nucleotides: TGCAGTGCTATGGCGACAGGGCTCACCTACGAGCAGTACGTC. Translating it yields CSAMATGLTYEQYV.

The chain employs TRBV10-2 and TRBJ2-7; tentatively, D is TRBD2 (5 bases). The CDR3 is 13 amino acids. Trimming removed 3 bases at V and 5 bases at J, with 11 bases between. Germline CDR1 and CDR2: WSHSY and SAAADI. The CDR3 loop reads CASSDGMTNEQYF. The CDR3 DNA reads as TGCGCCAGCAGTGATGGGATGACTAACGAGCAGTACTTC.

This clonotype has a count of ten or more. The chain is built from TRBV5-5 and TRBJ2-1; 9 bases fit TRBD1. The CDR3 totals 16 residues. After removal of 4 bases from V and 1 base from J, the junction contained 6 bases not matched to a gene. Germline V gives CDR1 SGHKS, CDR2 YYEKEE (reference sequence). The CDR3 loop reads CASSNTGTGSYNEQFF. The CDR3 DNA reads as TGTGCCAGCAGCAACACCGGGACAGGGTCCTACAATGAGCAGTTCTTC.

This chain uses TRBV4-1 with TRBJ2-3, with 15 bases that match TRBD2. The CDR3 sequence is 15 residues long. Germline-derived CDR1 and CDR2 are MGHRA and YSYEKL. With V trimmed by 4 bases and J by 6 bases, 2 bases remained unmatched. CDR3 DNA: TGCGCCAGCAGCCCGGGACTAGCGGGGGGTGATACGCAGTATTTT. Translating it yields CASSPGLAGGDTQYF.

This clonotype has only a few counts. This sequence joins TRBV7-2 and TRBJ1-6; 8 bases align to TRBD1. The CDR3 runs 16 residues. The germline gives CDR1 SGHTA, CDR2 FQGNSA. V gave up 6 bases and J gave up 7 bases; unmatched junction bases: 11. This chain's CDR3 is CASSPDGTGNNSPLHF. CDR3 bases: TGTGCCAGCAGTCCTGACGGGACAGGCAACAATTCACCCCTCCACTTT.

This clonotype was found a few times. The chain has TRBV5-1 and TRBJ2-3, with 8 bases aligning to TRBD2. The ends lost 9 bases at V and 3 bases at J; junction bases unmatched: 6. The CDR3 totals 13 residues. Germline V gene data show CDR1 as SGHRS and CDR2 as YFSETQ. The CDR3 DNA is TGCGCCACCACCCCGGGGGGGACAGATACGCAGTATTTT. Protein sequence: CATTPGGTDTQYF.